Listed here are 14 T cell receptor beta chains from one sample, sequenced in a study of regulatory T cells in long-lasting Graves disease. Investigators prepared the TCR beta libraries by applying iRepertoire HTBI primers and Arm-PCR of CDR3 regions. TCRdb recomputed calls from the multiplex PCR reads with MiXCR, one row per CDR3 protein. The table records around 250,000 distinct CDR3 sequences, 15% to 20% of them present only once. Time point indicated: newly diagnosed GD, antithyroid drugs for less than 3 months. PBMCs were the source of the RNA used for TCR sequencing. The same specimen was also included in a second study, on T cells in Graves' hyperthyroidism and ophthalmopathy.

The source was peripheral blood mononuclear cells (PBMCs), collected at new diagnosis, from a patient treated with antithyroid drugs. The receptor set was obtained from a woman in her 30s with Graves disease.

The chain employs TRBV12-3 or TRBV12-4 and TRBJ2-3, with 13 bases fitting TRBD2. Losses at the gene ends were 4 bases for V and 2 bases for J; bases not matched to a gene: 6. CDR3 size: 17 residues. The CDR3 reads CASSSGTSGAHTDTQYF. The CDR3 DNA sequence: TGTGCCAGCAGTTCCGGGACTAGCGGGGCCCACACAGATACGCAGTATTTT.

The chain links TRBV5-6 to TRBJ1-1; 7 bases are a match to TRBD1. The CDR3 runs to 15 residues. J gave up 1 base and V 4 bases, and 7 bases lay outside the gene matches. The germline gives CDR1 SGHDT, CDR2 YYEEEE. The CDR3 loop reads CASSLQQGTNTEAFF. Written as DNA, the CDR3 is TGTGCCAGCAGCCTTCAACAGGGGACGAACACTGAAGCTTTCTTT.

This clonotype was detected only a few times. The germline gene is not matched at one end of the junction; a read error may be the cause. CDR3 residues: CTSSESVMAFF. The CDR3 region has the DNA TGTACCAGCAGTGAATCGGTCATGGCTTTCTTT. V gene TRBV6-2 or TRBV6-3 combines with J gene TRBJ1-1, with D unresolved. Germline CDR1 and CDR2: MNHEY and SVGEGT. The CDR3 consists of 11 residues.

By frequency in the sample, this clonotype is medium-sized (0.01 to 0.1%). The rearrangement links TRBV20-1 to TRBJ2-7; perhaps TRBD1 as D (5 bases). Gene TRBJ1-1 matches the end of the DNA better, so the J call may be wrong. Germline V CDR1 and CDR2: DFQATT, SNEGSKA (reference sequence). The CDR3 is 12 residues long. The CDR3 region is CSAGGGTTEAFF. In DNA form, the CDR3 reads TGCAGTGCTGGGGGGGGGACCACTGAAGCTTTCTTT.

This clonotype has just one count. J is TRBJ2-7 and V is TRBV27; TRBD2 agrees at 16 bases. Trimming removed 8 bases from V and 3 bases from J; junction bases left unmatched: 10. Germline assignment: CDR1 MNHEY and CDR2 SMNVEV (reference sequence). This CDR3 is 17 amino acids long. CDR3 protein: CASRAGTSGRGGYEQYF. The CDR3 coding sequence is TGTGCCAGCCGAGCAGGGACTAGCGGGAGGGGGGGCTACGAGCAGTACTTC.

This clonotype was seen a handful of times. V gene TRBV19 combines with J gene TRBJ2-5; 9 bases fit TRBD1. The V gene end was trimmed by 6 bases and the J gene end by 5 bases; junction bases not matched to a gene: 7. Looked up from germline, CDR1 is LNHDA and CDR2 is SQIVND (reference sequence). The CDR3 runs to 14 residues. CDR3 amino acids: CASRADRGGETQYF. The CDR3 region has the DNA TGTGCCAGTAGAGCGGACAGGGGTGGGGAGACCCAGTACTTC.

A few counts support this clonotype. The rearrangement uses TRBV12-5 and TRBJ2-3; 8 bases map to TRBD1. This CDR3 is built from 15 residues. With V trimmed by 5 bases and J by 4 bases, 8 bases remained unmatched. Germline V gene data show CDR1 as LGHNT and CDR2 as FRNRAP. CDR3 sequence: CASGMAGGASDTQYF. The CDR3 DNA reads as TGTGCTAGTGGTATGGCAGGGGGCGCATCAGATACGCAGTATTTT.

The genes are TRBV6-1 and TRBJ2-1, with a weak D call TRBD2 (6 bases). Germline assignment: CDR1 MNHNS and CDR2 SASEGT. The CDR3 runs 12 residues. V was pared by 7 bases and J by 6 bases, with 10 bases between. The CDR3 here is CASKGGANEQFF. CDR3 in DNA: TGTGCCAGCAAGGGCGGGGCCAATGAGCAGTTCTTC.

The sample holds many counts of this clonotype. This chain uses TRBV18 with TRBJ1-1, with D maybe TRBD1 (5 bases). CDR3 length: 15 amino acids. The germline V gene has CDR1 KGHSH and CDR2 LQKENI. V was trimmed by 4 bases and J by 0 bases, leaving 12 bases between them. The CDR3: CASSRERGMNTEAFF. The DNA of the CDR3 is TGTGCCAGCTCACGCGAGAGGGGCATGAACACTGAAGCTTTCTTT.

The rearrangement uses TRBV7-9 and TRBJ1-4, with D perhaps TRBD1 (5 bases). CDR1 is SEHNR and CDR2 is FQNEAQ in the germline V gene (reference sequence). The CDR3 covers 15 residues. V lost 0 bases and J 6 bases, leaving 11 bases between the germline ends. DNA of the CDR3: TGTGCCAGCAGCTTAGCAGGGGCCTCCGATGAAAAACTGTTTTTT. It specifies CASSLAGASDEKLFF.

This clonotype was counted at least ten times. The V and J genes are TRBV7-9 and TRBJ2-7; 7 nucleotides line up with TRBD1. CDR3 length equals 15 residues. From germline, CDR1 is SEHNR and CDR2 FQNEAQ (reference sequence). With V trimmed by 2 bases and J by 3 bases, 7 bases remained unmatched. CDR3 DNA sequence: TGTGCCAGCAGCTTAAGTAGGGACAGTGGCTACGAGCAGTACTTC. Translation: CASSLSRDSGYEQYF.

Many counts were recorded for this clonotype. The J gene is TRBJ2-3, the V gene TRBV18, with D possibly matching TRBD1 (6 bases). V dropped 6 bases and J dropped 0 bases, with 13 bases sitting between them. The CDR3 is 15 amino acids. The germline CDR1 and CDR2 sequences are KGHSH and LQKENI. The CDR3 spells CASSTGQLSTDTQYF. The DNA for the CDR3 is TGTGCCAGCTCGACGGGACAACTTAGCACAGATACGCAGTATTTT.

This clonotype has a count of ten or more. V is TRBV4-1 and J is TRBJ2-7; D gene unclear. Between the trimmed V and J ends, which lost 0 bases and 6 bases, there was a span of 6 bases. Germline V gene data show CDR1 as MGHRA and CDR2 as YSYEKL. The CDR3 runs 12 residues. For the CDR3, the DNA is TGCGCCAGCAGCCAAGATGGGTCCGAGCAGTACTTC. It yields the protein CASSQDGSEQYF.

This clonotype was seen at least ten times. This rearrangement joins TRBV20-1 to TRBJ2-1, with D unclear. V was pared by 6 bases and J by 8 bases, with 17 bases between. The germline V gene encodes CDR1 DFQATT and CDR2 SNEGSKA (reference sequence). The CDR3 length is 13 residues. CDR3 amino acids: CSAPPTWNHEQFF. Here the CDR3 DNA reads TGCAGTGCGCCGCCCACTTGGAACCATGAGCAGTTCTTC.